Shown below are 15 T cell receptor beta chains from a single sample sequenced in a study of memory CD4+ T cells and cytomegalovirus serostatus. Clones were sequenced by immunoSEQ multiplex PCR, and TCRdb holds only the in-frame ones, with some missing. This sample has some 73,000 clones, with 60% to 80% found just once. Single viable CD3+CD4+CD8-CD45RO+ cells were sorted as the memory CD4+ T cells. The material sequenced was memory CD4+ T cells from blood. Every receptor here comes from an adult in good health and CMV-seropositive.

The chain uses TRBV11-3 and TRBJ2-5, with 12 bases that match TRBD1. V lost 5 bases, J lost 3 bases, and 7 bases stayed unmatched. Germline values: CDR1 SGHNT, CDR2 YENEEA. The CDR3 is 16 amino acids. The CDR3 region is CASSPGTGGEEETQYF. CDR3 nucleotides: TGTGCCAGCAGCCCAGGGACAGGGGGCGAAGAAGAGACCCAGTACTTC.

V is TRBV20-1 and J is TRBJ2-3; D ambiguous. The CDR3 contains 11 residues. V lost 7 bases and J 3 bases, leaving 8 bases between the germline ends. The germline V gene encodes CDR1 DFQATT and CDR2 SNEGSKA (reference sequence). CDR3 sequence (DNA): TGCAGTGTAGGTGGAACAGATACGCAGTATTTT. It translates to CSVGGTDTQYF.

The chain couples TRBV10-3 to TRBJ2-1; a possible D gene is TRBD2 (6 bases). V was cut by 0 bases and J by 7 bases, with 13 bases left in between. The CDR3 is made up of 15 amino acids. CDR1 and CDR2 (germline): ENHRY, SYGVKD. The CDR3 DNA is TGTGCCATCAGTGAGTCGACTAGAGTGCAGAATGAGCAGTTCTTC. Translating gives CAISESTRVQNEQFF.

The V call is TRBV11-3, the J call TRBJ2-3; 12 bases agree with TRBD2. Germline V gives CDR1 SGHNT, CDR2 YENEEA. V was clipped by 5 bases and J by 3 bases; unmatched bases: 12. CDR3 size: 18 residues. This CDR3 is CASSQRLATSGSTDTQYF. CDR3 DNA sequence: TGTGCCAGCAGCCAAAGATTAGCGACTAGCGGGAGTACAGATACGCAGTATTTT. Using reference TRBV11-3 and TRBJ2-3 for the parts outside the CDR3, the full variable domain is EAGVVQSPRYKIIEKKQPVAFWCNPISGHNTLYWYLQNLGQGPELLIRYENEEAVDDSQLPKDRFSAERLKGVDSTLKIQPAELGDSAVYLCASSQRLATSGSTDTQYFGPGTRLTVL.

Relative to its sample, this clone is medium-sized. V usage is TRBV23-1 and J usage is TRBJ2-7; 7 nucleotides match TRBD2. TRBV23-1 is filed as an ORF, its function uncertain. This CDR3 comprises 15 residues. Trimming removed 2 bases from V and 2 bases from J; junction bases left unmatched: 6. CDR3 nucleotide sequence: TGCGCCAGCAGTCAAGGGGGGGATCGCACCTACGAGCAGTACGTC. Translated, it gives CASSQGGDRTYEQYV.

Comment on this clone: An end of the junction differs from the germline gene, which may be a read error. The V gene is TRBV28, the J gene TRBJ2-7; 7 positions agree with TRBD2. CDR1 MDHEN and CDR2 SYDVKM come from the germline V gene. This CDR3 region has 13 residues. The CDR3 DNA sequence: TGTGCCAGCACCCGACCGGATACTAGCGAGTTAAGCTTC. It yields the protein CASTRPDTSELSF.

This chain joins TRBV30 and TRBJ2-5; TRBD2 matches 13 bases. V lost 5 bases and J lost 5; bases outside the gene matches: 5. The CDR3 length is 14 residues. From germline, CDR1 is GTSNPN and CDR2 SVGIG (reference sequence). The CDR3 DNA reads TGTGCCTGGGGACTAGCGGGAGTTGGGGAGACCCAGTACTTC. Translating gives CAWGLAGVGETQYF.

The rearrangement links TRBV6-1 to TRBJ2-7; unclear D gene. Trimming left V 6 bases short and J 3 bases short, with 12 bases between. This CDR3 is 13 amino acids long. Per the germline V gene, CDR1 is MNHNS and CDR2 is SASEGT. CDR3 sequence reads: CASSAERFYEQYF. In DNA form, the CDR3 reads TGTGCCAGCAGCGCGGAACGGTTCTACGAGCAGTACTTC.

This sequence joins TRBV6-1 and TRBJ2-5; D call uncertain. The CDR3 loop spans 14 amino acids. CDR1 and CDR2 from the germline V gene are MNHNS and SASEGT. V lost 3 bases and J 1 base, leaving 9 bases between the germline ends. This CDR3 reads CASSDFNSQETQYF. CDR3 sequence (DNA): TGTGCCAGCAGTGATTTCAACAGCCAAGAGACCCAGTACTTC.

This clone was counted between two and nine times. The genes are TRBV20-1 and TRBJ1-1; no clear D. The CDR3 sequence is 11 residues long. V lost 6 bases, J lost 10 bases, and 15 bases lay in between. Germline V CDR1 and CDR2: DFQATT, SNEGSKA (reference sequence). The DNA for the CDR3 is TGCAGTGCCCCCAATAGTGTCGGAGCTTTCTTT. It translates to CSAPNSVGAFF.

CDR3 loop: CASSLGTKNIQYF. Written as DNA, the CDR3 is TGCGCCAGCAGCTTGGGGACCAAAAACATTCAGTACTTC. This chain links TRBV5-1 with TRBJ2-4; D is uncertain. This CDR3 comprises 13 residues. Deletions cut 0 bases from V and 2 bases from J, with 3 bases between. CDR1 and CDR2 (germline): SGHRS, YFSETQ.

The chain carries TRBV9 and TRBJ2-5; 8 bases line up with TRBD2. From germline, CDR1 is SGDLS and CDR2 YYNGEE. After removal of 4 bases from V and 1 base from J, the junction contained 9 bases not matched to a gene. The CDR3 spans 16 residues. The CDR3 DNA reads TGTGCCAGCAGCCCACTCGGGGGGGGCATCCAAGAGACCCAGTACTTC. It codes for CASSPLGGGIQETQYF.

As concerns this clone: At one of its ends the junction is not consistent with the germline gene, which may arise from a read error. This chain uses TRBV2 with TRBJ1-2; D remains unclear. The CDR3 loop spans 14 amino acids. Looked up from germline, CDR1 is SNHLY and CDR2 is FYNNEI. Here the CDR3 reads CASTEDQEWGGYTF. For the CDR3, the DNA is TGTGCCAGCACTGAAGATCAGGAATGGGGTGGCTACACCTTC.

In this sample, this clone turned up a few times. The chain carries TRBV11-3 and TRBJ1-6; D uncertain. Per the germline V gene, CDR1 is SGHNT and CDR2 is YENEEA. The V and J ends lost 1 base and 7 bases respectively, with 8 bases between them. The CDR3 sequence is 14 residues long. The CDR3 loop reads CASSLGTVNSPLHF. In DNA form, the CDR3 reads TGTGCCAGCAGCTTAGGGACGGTCAATTCACCCCTCCACTTT.

This CDR3 reads CASSFPPTGTRSTDTQYF. The CDR3, as DNA: TGTGCCAGCAGTTTCCCTCCAACCGGGACTAGATCCACAGATACGCAGTATTTT. This chain links TRBV28 with TRBJ2-3; 8 nucleotides align to TRBD2. The CDR3 loop spans 18 amino acids. Germline V CDR1 and CDR2: MDHEN, SYDVKM. V lost 3 bases to trimming and J lost 2 bases; unmatched junction nucleotides: 13. Combining the CDR3 with reference TRBV28 and TRBJ2-3 gives the whole variable domain DVKVTQSSRYLVKRTGEKVFLECVQDMDHENMFWYRQDPGLGLRLIYFSYDVKMKEKGDIPEGYSVSREKKERFSLILESASTNQTSMYLCASSFPPTGTRSTDTQYFGPGTRLTVL.